What follows describes a single T cell receptor beta chain. The antigen is undetermined. The sample comes from a study of blood T cells in healthy people across ages. Looking at the study overall: Template switching picked up about one barcoded beta molecule for each two T cells. Study-level results: More naive CD4+ cells and higher diversity were found in long-lived than in aged donors. A conclusive naive versus antigen-experienced comparison was prevented by the unsorted PBMCs.

Sample-barcoded 5' priming and a J-beta primer mix drove a second PCR of roughly 7 to 11 cycles. Each cDNA was tagged by a template-switch adaptor containing 12 random nucleotides. TCRdb recomputed calls from the 5' RACE reads with MiXCR, one row per CDR3 protein. In the table there are approximately 940,000 distinct CDR3 sequences, approximately 49% of which are singletons. Germline V gene sequence: CDR1 SEHNR, CDR2 FQNEAQ (reference sequence). There are 14 residues in the CDR3. Trimming stripped 8 bases from V and 6 bases from J, with 19 bases between. Specimen: blood. This TCR derives from a man aged 30 to 45 in good health. The rearrangement links TRBV7-9 to TRBJ1-1; no clear D. CDR3 sequence (DNA): TGTGCCAGCTCCCCCTGGGGAGACTTTCCTGAAGCTTTCTTT. As protein: CASSPWGDFPEAFF. Together with reference TRBV7-9 and TRBJ1-1, the CDR3 gives the full variable domain: DTGVSQNPRHKITKRGQNVTFRCDPISEHNRLYWYRQTLGQGPEFLTYFQNEAQLEKSRLLSDRFSAERPKGSFSTLEIQRTEQGDSAMYLCASSPWGDFPEAFFGQGTRLTVV.